This TCR beta chain is from a study of cytomegalovirus exposure and HLA in healthy donors. Regarding the study as a whole: It was reportedly the case that the classifier diagnosed cytomegalovirus status with high specificity and sensitivity. The study recorded about 150 TCR beta chains that were cytomegalovirus-associated.

Between the trimmed V and J ends, which lost 6 bases and 2 bases, there was a span of 10 bases. CDR3 length equals 13 residues. CDR1 and CDR2 (germline): LNHNV, YYDKDF (reference sequence). The table lists this clone with a count of one. Its antigen is undetermined. There were likely unrecorded immune exposures, though donors were nominally healthy when sampled. PCR amplification relied on 60 Vbeta primers (plus 13 Jbeta primers). TCRdb keeps only in-frame clones here, not all; method: immunoSEQ multiplex PCR. The repertoire holds about 190,000 clones, with over 60% as singletons. This rearrangement joins TRBV15 to TRBJ1-1; unclear D gene. The TCR was taken from a woman aged 40 to 50 in good health and CMV-seronegative. Input material: PBMCs. DNA for the CDR3: TGTGCCACCAGACGTAAAACTAACACTGAAGCTTTCTTT. This gives the protein CATRRKTNTEAFF.